A selection of T cell receptor beta chains follows, all from one sample in a study of blood T cell repertoires in COVID-19. Clones were read by immunoSEQ multiplex PCR, and TCRdb kept only the in-frame ones, dropping some. Among 150,000 or so clones listed, around 82% were seen once. Sequenced material: peripheral blood. The receptors come from a man aged 55-75 years who had recovered from COVID-19. The CDR3 runs from the conserved cysteine through the conserved F or W. D genes are given only for firm matches. Where a row states a size, it is once, few, many or the class of an expanded clone; other rows omit it.

V,size,length,J,D,DNA,CDR3
TRBV3-1/TRBV3-2,few,15,TRBJ2-2,.,TGTGCCAGCAGCCAAGATGGCAGGGCCTGGGGGGAGCTGTTTTTT,CASSQDGRAWGELFF
TRBV6-1,once,21,TRBJ2-4,TRBD2,TGTGCCAGCAGTGAAGCGCCCGGACTAGCGGGGGGACGAACGACCAAAAACATTCAGTACTTC,CASSEAPGLAGGRTTKNIQYF
TRBV19,.,16,TRBJ1-2,.,TGTGCCAGTAGTCCCCAAGGGCAGGGGCGAGGGAGTGGCTACACCTTC,CASSPQGQGRGSGYTF
TRBV19,.,13,TRBJ2-7,.,TGTGCCAGTAGCCCGGGACAAGTCCACGAGCAGTACTTC,CASSPGQVHEQYF
TRBV19,.,14,TRBJ2-7,.,TGTGCCAGTAGTATGTCCGCGAAGGGGTACGAGCAGTACTTC,CASSMSAKGYEQYF
TRBV27,.,16,TRBJ2-5,TRBD1,TGTGCCAGCAGCCACGTCAAAGGGACAGACCAAGAGACCCAGTACTTC,CASSHVKGTDQETQYF
TRBV6-1,.,15,TRBJ1-3,.,TGTGCCAGCAGTGAGGGCCCAGGGCCTGGAAACACCATATATTTT,CASSEGPGPGNTIYF
TRBV5-1,once,15,TRBJ1-2,TRBD1,TGCGCCAGCAGCTTGGCGGGAGAACAGGGGGCAGGCTACACCTTC,CASSLAGEQGAGYTF
TRBV10-3,.,16,TRBJ2-7,.,TGTGCCATCAGCGTGGATTTGGACAGATTATCCTACGAGCAGTACTTC,CAISVDLDRLSYEQYF
TRBV9,few,14,TRBJ1-1,.,TGTGCCAGCAGTCTGAGCGGGGGGGACACTGAAGCTTTCTTT,CASSLSGGDTEAFF
TRBV6-1,.,14,TRBJ1-1,TRBD1,TGTGCCAGCAGAGAAGGGGGCTGGTTGACTGAAGCTTTCTTT,CASREGGWLTEAFF
TRBV27,.,16,TRBJ1-1,TRBD1,TGTGCCAGCAGTCTTGACCCAGGGGGCGCGGTCACTGAAGCTTTCTTT,CASSLDPGGAVTEAFF
TRBV29-1,.,13,TRBJ1-2,TRBD1,TGCAGCGTTCGACAGGGGGCGATAAGTGGCTACACCTTC,CSVRQGAISGYTF